There are many counts of the clone carrying this TCR beta chain. Its antigen is unidentified. This sample stems from a study of T cells in Graves' hyperthyroidism and ophthalmopathy. The study's findings and limits: Blood samples included most of the expanded thyroid clonotypes exceeding 0.001.

The germline gives CDR1 SGHAT, CDR2 FQDESV (reference sequence). The CDR3 contains 14 residues. The J segment lost 2 bases and the V segment lost 3 bases, leaving 2 bases of the junction unmatched. TCR beta CDR3 region amplification was performed from RNA transcripts. Primed by the HTBI set, a first-round RT-PCR was run on the TCR CDR3. MiXCR, run by TCRdb on the multiplex PCR reads, gives a single entry per CDR3 protein. The sample lists around 500,000 distinct CDR3 sequences; about 16% were seen once. The sequence was obtained from a woman aged 25-40 years with Graves' ophthalmopathy. The chain recombines TRBV11-1 with TRBJ2-7; 9 nucleotides match TRBD2. The sequenced material came from blood. CDR3 sequence: CASSFASGTYEQYF. The CDR3 DNA follows: TGTGCCAGCAGCTTCGCTAGCGGGACCTACGAGCAGTACTTC.